This TCR beta chain was identified in a study of Ad26.COV2.S vaccination and SARS-CoV-2 variants. About the study: Enrollment placed the donor in the COV1001 Ad26.COV2.S trial arm. Participants got Ad26.COV2.S intramuscularly, once or twice 56 days apart.

Points from the study as a whole: In TCR breadth and depth analyses, total T cell responses may have been underestimated.

A remark on this clone: What it binds is unknown.

The protocol was immunoSEQ multiplex PCR, while the TCRdb copy is restricted to in-frame clones and leaves out a portion. The repertoire includes 350,000 to 500,000 clones, 80% to 95% of them detected once, and 12% sits in the top ten. Treatment described: about 20 received Ad26.COV2.S at low or high dose, single or two shots; several received placebo; per-sample allocation not given. Sampling took place 63 days after the first vaccine or placebo injection. In Boston, the donor was an adult between 18-55 years of age. The TCR sequence derives from a person between 18 and 65 years old who received the Ad26.COV2.S COVID-19 vaccine or a placebo. Sequenced here: peripheral blood, sampled in a trial of Ad26.COV2.S vaccine versus placebo.

The CDR3 sequence: CASSRYRTSGRAGRNNEQFF. The CDR3 DNA is TGTGCCAGTAGTAGGTATAGGACTAGCGGGAGGGCCGGCCGAAACAATGAGCAGTTCTTC. V usage is TRBV19 and J usage is TRBJ2-1, with TRBD2 identical over 15 bases. The CDR3 is 20 residues long. Germline values: CDR1 LNHDA, CDR2 SQIVND (reference sequence). The V gene end was trimmed by 4 bases and the J gene end by 5 bases; junction bases not matched to a gene: 15.